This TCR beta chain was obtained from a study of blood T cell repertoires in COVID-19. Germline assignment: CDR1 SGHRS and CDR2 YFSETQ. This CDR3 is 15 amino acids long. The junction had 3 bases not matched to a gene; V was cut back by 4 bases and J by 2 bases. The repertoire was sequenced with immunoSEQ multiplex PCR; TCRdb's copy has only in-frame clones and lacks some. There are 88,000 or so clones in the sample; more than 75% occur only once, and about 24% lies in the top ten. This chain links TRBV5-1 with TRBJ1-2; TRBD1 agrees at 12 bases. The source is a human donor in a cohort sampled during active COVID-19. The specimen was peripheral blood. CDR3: CASSLGQGANYGYTF. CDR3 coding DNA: TGCGCCAGCAGCCTGGGACAGGGGGCCAACTATGGCTACACCTTC.